The 23 T cell receptor beta chains presented below share a single source sample, sequenced in a study of neurological immune-mediated disorders. TCRdb reprocessed the 5' RACE reads with MiXCR, giving one entry per CDR3 protein. The sample holds 75,000 to 85,000 distinct CDR3 sequences; 17% are singletons and the top ten take about 16%. The sequencing sample was made of PBMCs. The receptor source for this set is a woman aged 40 to 50 in good health.

This clonotype was seen only a few times. This chain joins TRBV12-3 or TRBV12-4 and TRBJ1-2, with a weak D call TRBD1 (6 bases). V was pared by 6 bases and J by 3 bases, with 26 bases between. The CDR3 runs 18 residues. CDR3 region: CASSFPGQGRGSDYGYTF. Here the CDR3 DNA reads TGTGCCAGCAGCTTCCCTGGGCAGGGGCGGGGATCTGACTATGGCTACACCTTC.

Many counts were recorded for this clonotype. This chain uses TRBV4-3 with TRBJ1-1; no clear D gene. The V gene's germline CDR1 is LGHNA and CDR2 YSLEER. V lost 4 bases and J lost 10, with 16 bases in between. This CDR3 has 13 residues. In DNA form, the CDR3 reads TGCGCCAGCAGCCTTACTTGGGGAGGAGGAGCTTTCTTT. It specifies CASSLTWGGGAFF.

This clonotype has at least ten counts. The chain combines TRBV6-1 with TRBJ2-1, with unresolved D. V was trimmed by 0 bases and J by 3 bases, leaving 9 bases between them. This CDR3 contains 15 residues. Looked up from germline, CDR1 is MNHNS and CDR2 is SASEGT. The CDR3 bases are TGTGCCAGCAGTGAAGCGGTGGCAGACTACAATGAGCAGTTCTTC. It specifies CASSEAVADYNEQFF.

The sample holds many counts of this clonotype. This sequence joins TRBV6-5 and TRBJ1-2; TRBD1 matches 9 bases. The germline V gene encodes CDR1 MNHEY and CDR2 SVGAGI. The junction had 13 bases not matched to a gene; V was cut back by 6 bases and J by 8 bases. This CDR3 has 15 residues. CDR3 DNA sequence: TGTGCCAGCAGACCCACGGGACAGGGTGTATTAGGCTACACCTTC. Translation gives CASRPTGQGVLGYTF.

This clonotype was recorded at least ten times. The V gene is TRBV5-8, the J gene TRBJ2-2; TRBD1 matches 8 bases. This CDR3 comprises 16 residues. V dropped 2 bases and J dropped 4; count of bases not matched to a gene: 7. Germline loops: CDR1 SGHTS, CDR2 YDEGEE. This chain's CDR3 is CASSFHRQGATGELFF. The CDR3 coding sequence is TGTGCCAGCAGCTTTCATCGGCAGGGGGCCACCGGGGAGCTGTTTTTT. Combining the CDR3 with reference TRBV5-8 and TRBJ2-2 gives the whole variable domain EAGVTQSPTHLIKTRGQQATLRCSPISGHTSVYWYQQALGLGLQFLLWYDEGEERNRGNFPPRFSGRQFPNYSSELNVNALELEDSALYLCASSFHRQGATGELFFGEGSRLTVL.

This clonotype showed up many times. This rearrangement joins TRBV12-3 or TRBV12-4 to TRBJ1-1; D perhaps matches TRBD1 (6 bases). Trimming took 7 bases from V and 1 from J, leaving 19 bases between them. The CDR3 contains 16 residues. The CDR3 coding sequence is TGTGCCAGCAACTTACTAGGGGGGGGGCCGAACACTGAAGCTTTCTTT. Residues: CASNLLGGGPNTEAFF.

To note about this clonotype: This may arise from a read error, as a much more abundant clone is one base away. The J gene is TRBJ2-2, the V gene TRBV25-1; the D gene is possibly TRBD1 (5 bases). Trimming removed 6 bases from V and 6 bases from J, with 14 bases in between. CDR1 and CDR2 from the germline V gene are MGHDK and SYGVNS. The CDR3 runs to 14 residues. This CDR3 is CASRSRKGSGELFF. CDR3 DNA sequence: TGTGCCAGCAGAAGCAGAAAGGGGTCCGGGGAGCTGTTTTTT.

This clonotype appeared a few times. The chain employs TRBV6-6 and TRBJ1-4, with 7 positions matching TRBD1. This CDR3 contains 15 residues. Trimming at V came to 6 bases and at J to 5 bases, leaving 9 bases not matched to a gene. Per germline, CDR1 MNHNY and CDR2 SVGAGI (reference sequence). The CDR3 region has the DNA TGTGCCAGCAGGGAGGGACAGACATTAAATGAAAAACTGTTTTTT. It specifies CASREGQTLNEKLFF.

This clonotype has at least ten counts. The V and J genes are TRBV12-3 or TRBV12-4 and TRBJ1-6; possibly TRBD1 for D (5 bases). This CDR3 spans 15 amino acids. V was trimmed by 2 bases and J by 7 bases, leaving 12 bases between them. The CDR3 loop reads CASSLRGVQNSPLHF. CDR3 in DNA: TGTGCCAGCAGTTTACGGGGGGTACAAAATTCACCCCTCCACTTT.

This clonotype was seen only a few times. The chain couples TRBV20-1 to TRBJ2-3; D gene unclear. Germline V CDR1 and CDR2: DFQATT, SNEGSKA (reference sequence). V was clipped by 6 bases and J by 2 bases, with 12 bases between them. This CDR3 spans 13 amino acids. CDR3 sequence (DNA): TGCAGTGCCCCCCGCCAGGTCACAGATACGCAGTATTTT. Its translation: CSAPRQVTDTQYF.

Worth noting for this clonotype: With a much larger clone just one base away, this may be a read error. This chain connects TRBV12-3 or TRBV12-4 to TRBJ2-2; the D is unclear. CDR3 length: 13 residues. CDR3 DNA sequence: TGTGTCAGCAGTTTCGTCGGCACCGGGGAGCTGTTTTTT. The encoded protein is CVSSFVGTGELFF.

This clonotype was found many times. This chain joins TRBV20-1 and TRBJ2-3, with TRBD2 identical over 13 bases. The V segment lost 6 bases and the J segment 3 bases; nucleotides outside the gene matches: 9. Germline loops: CDR1 DFQATT, CDR2 SNEGSKA (reference sequence). This CDR3 comprises 16 residues. The CDR3, as DNA: TGCAGTGCCCCCGCACTAGCGGGGGGGCCAACAGATACGCAGTATTTT. Translated, it gives CSAPALAGGPTDTQYF.

This clonotype was seen many times. The V call is TRBV7-2, the J call TRBJ2-2; 7 bases fit TRBD1. Germline loops: CDR1 SGHTA, CDR2 FQGNSA. After removal of 0 bases from V and 5 bases from J, the junction contained 3 bases not matched to a gene. The CDR3 length is 15 residues. This CDR3 is CASSLATGVTGELFF. CDR3 DNA: TGTGCCAGCAGCTTAGCCACAGGGGTGACCGGGGAGCTGTTTTTT.

The sample holds many counts of this clonotype. The V call is TRBV20-1, the J call TRBJ1-4; 7 positions match TRBD1. Germline CDR1 reads DFQATT; CDR2 reads SNEGSKA (reference sequence). Trimming at V came to 0 bases and at J to 8 bases, leaving 3 bases not matched to a gene. The CDR3 length is 13 residues. The CDR3 sequence is CSARETGEEKLFF. CDR3 bases: TGCAGTGCTAGAGAAACAGGGGAAGAAAAACTGTTTTTT.

This clonotype was seen many times. The gene calls are TRBV3-1 and TRBJ2-7; unclear D gene. This CDR3 contains 17 residues. Germline values: CDR1 LGHDT, CDR2 YNNKEL (reference sequence). Trimming took off 4 bases at V and 0 bases at J, with 19 bases between the two ends. The CDR3 loop reads CASSPTHTGGNSYEQYF. The CDR3 DNA reads as TGTGCCAGCAGCCCGACCCACACCGGTGGTAACTCCTACGAGCAGTACTTC.

This clonotype is labeled medium-sized. This chain links TRBV5-1 with TRBJ2-7; D perhaps matches TRBD2 (6 bases). Deletions cut 3 bases from V and 5 bases from J, with 21 bases between. CDR3 length: 16 residues. The germline CDR1 and CDR2 sequences are SGHRS and YFSETQ. The CDR3 loop is CASSSLGRVSGDEQYF. In DNA form, the CDR3 reads TGCGCCAGCAGCTCCTTAGGACGCGTATCGGGGGACGAGCAGTACTTC. Combining the CDR3 with reference TRBV5-1 and TRBJ2-7 gives the whole variable domain KAGVTQTPRYLIKTRGQQVTLSCSPISGHRSVSWYQQTPGQGLQFLFEYFSETQRNKGNFPGRFSGRQFSNSRSEMNVSTLELGDSALYLCASSSLGRVSGDEQYFGPGTRLTVT.

As regards this clonotype: One junction end disagrees with the germline gene, perhaps due to a read error. This chain links TRBV7-2 with TRBJ1-5; TRBD1 agrees at 7 bases. The CDR3 covers 15 residues. Germline CDR1 and CDR2: SGHTA and FQGNSA. This CDR3 is CASTTGRGLGQAQHF. CDR3 bases: TGTGCCAGCACCACCGGGAGGGGGCTAGGTCAGGCCCAGCATTTT.

This clonotype was detected many times. This chain uses TRBV5-1 with TRBJ2-3; 8 nucleotides agree with TRBD1. V lost 0 bases and J lost 5; bases outside the gene matches: 2. This CDR3 is 14 amino acids long. The germline V gene has CDR1 SGHRS and CDR2 YFSETQ. The CDR3 nucleotides read TGCGCCAGCAGCTTGGGGACAGGGCAAGATACGCAGTATTTT. Amino acids: CASSLGTGQDTQYF.

This clonotype was recorded at least ten times. The rearrangement links TRBV3-1 to TRBJ2-1, with 8 nucleotides matching TRBD2. J lost 7 bases, V lost 3 bases, and 14 bases had no gene match. Germline CDR1 LGHDT, CDR2 YNNKEL (reference sequence). This CDR3 comprises 17 residues. The DNA for the CDR3 is TGTGCCAGCAGCCAGATCGAGCAGCGGGGGCCTCGGAATGAGCAGTTCTTC. Amino acid sequence: CASSQIEQRGPRNEQFF.

This clonotype was observed many times. This chain uses TRBV4-1 with TRBJ1-6; D is ambiguous. CDR1 MGHRA and CDR2 YSYEKL come from the germline V gene. The CDR3 consists of 17 residues. V was trimmed by 4 bases and J by 7 bases, leaving 20 bases between them. The CDR3 sequence: CASSLTAGGGVNSPLHF. CDR3 DNA: TGCGCCAGCAGCCTCACCGCCGGAGGTGGGGTCAATTCACCCCTCCACTTT.

This clonotype was found many times. The chain combines TRBV20-1 with TRBJ1-1, with 7 bases that match TRBD1. The CDR3 is 14 residues long. V was pared by 5 bases and J by 10 bases, with 16 bases of the junction left unmatched. In germline, CDR1 is DFQATT, CDR2 SNEGSKA (reference sequence). This CDR3 reads CSAGSLQGDVRAFF. CDR3 nucleotides: TGCAGTGCTGGAAGCCTCCAGGGGGACGTTCGAGCTTTCTTT.

This clonotype was observed at least ten times. This sequence joins TRBV20-1 and TRBJ2-7; TRBD2 might be the D (6 bases). V was clipped by 6 bases and J by 3 bases, with 24 bases between them. Germline CDR1 reads DFQATT; CDR2 reads SNEGSKA (reference sequence). This CDR3 region has 16 residues. The CDR3 here is CSAVPLTSPFYYEQYF. For the CDR3, the DNA is TGCAGTGCCGTCCCTCTCACTAGCCCATTTTACTACGAGCAGTACTTC.

This clonotype has a handful of counts. The V gene is TRBV7-2, the J gene TRBJ2-1; weak D call: TRBD1 (5 bases). The CDR3 is 14 amino acids. Germline loops: CDR1 SGHTA, CDR2 FQGNSA. Trimming shortened V by 2 bases and J by 10 bases, and 15 bases separated the two germline ends. For the CDR3, the DNA is TGTGCCAGCAGCTTATTAGGGGCTACAATCGAGCAGTTCTTC. Translating gives CASSLLGATIEQFF.